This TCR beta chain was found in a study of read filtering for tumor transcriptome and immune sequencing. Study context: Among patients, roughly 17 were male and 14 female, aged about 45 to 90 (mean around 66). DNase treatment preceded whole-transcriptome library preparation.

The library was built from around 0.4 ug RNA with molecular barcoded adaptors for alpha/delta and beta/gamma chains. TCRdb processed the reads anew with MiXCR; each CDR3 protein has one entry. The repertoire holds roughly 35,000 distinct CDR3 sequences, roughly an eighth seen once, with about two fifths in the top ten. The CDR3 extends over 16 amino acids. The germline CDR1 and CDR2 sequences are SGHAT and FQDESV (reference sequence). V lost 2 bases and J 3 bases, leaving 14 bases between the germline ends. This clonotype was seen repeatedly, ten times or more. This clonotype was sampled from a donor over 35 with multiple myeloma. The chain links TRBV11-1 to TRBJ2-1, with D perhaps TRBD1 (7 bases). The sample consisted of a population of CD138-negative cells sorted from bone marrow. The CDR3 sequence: CASSLLQQGGYNEQFF. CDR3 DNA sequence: TGTGCCAGCAGCTTACTTCAGCAGGGGGGCTACAATGAGCAGTTCTTC.